One sample yielded the 32 T cell receptor beta chains listed below, sequenced in a study of cytomegalovirus exposure and HLA in healthy donors. The data were produced by immunoSEQ multiplex PCR, yet TCRdb's version contains in-frame clones alone and is incomplete. In the table there are about 170,000 clones, 80% to 90% of which are singletons. Input material: PBMCs. The receptor set was obtained from a woman aged 30 to 39 in good health and CMV-seronegative.

The V gene is TRBV5-1, the J gene TRBJ2-1; D is ambiguous. The germline CDR1 and CDR2 sequences are SGHRS and YFSETQ. V lost 4 bases and J 0 bases, leaving 8 bases between the germline ends. The CDR3 runs 14 residues. The CDR3 bases are TGCGCCAGCAGCGGCCCTAGCTCCTACAATGAGCAGTTCTTC. Protein sequence: CASSGPSSYNEQFF. The full variable domain, in which reference TRBV5-1 and TRBJ2-1 provide the parts outside the CDR3, is KAGVTQTPRYLIKTRGQQVTLSCSPISGHRSVSWYQQTPGQGLQFLFEYFSETQRNKGNFPGRFSGRQFSNSRSEMNVSTLELGDSALYLCASSGPSSYNEQFFGPGTRLTVL.

The chain recombines TRBV19 with TRBJ1-6; D not certain. Trimming took 4 bases from V and 13 from J, leaving 14 bases between them. CDR1 LNHDA and CDR2 SQIVND come from the germline V gene (reference sequence). This CDR3 contains 13 residues. Written as DNA, the CDR3 is TGTGCCAGTAGTAGTGGCCACCCCGGGCCCCTCCACTTT. Its translation: CASSSGHPGPLHF.

The rearrangement joins TRBV7-8 to TRBJ1-5, with D perhaps TRBD1 (5 bases). The germline V gene encodes CDR1 SGHVS and CDR2 FQNEAQ. V lost 1 base to trimming and J lost 9 bases, with 16 bases between them. The CDR3 is 15 amino acids. The CDR3 loop reads CASSLVIQAVRPQHF. In nucleotides, the CDR3 is TGTGCCAGCAGCTTAGTAATACAGGCCGTAAGGCCCCAGCATTTT.

The genes are TRBV9 and TRBJ2-7; no firm D call. Germline lookup yields CDR1 SGDLS and CDR2 YYNGEE. The ends were cut back, 0 bases at V and 0 bases at J, with 7 bases in the middle. This CDR3 has 14 amino acids. The CDR3 loop reads CASSVGWSSYEQYF. The CDR3 DNA is TGTGCCAGCAGCGTAGGTTGGAGCTCCTACGAGCAGTACTTC.

This clone was counted once. The CDR3 DNA is TGTGCCAGCAGCGTAGATGCGCCAAAAAACACCATATATTTT. Translating gives CASSVDAPKNTIYF. V is TRBV9 and J is TRBJ1-3; D gene unclear. The CDR3 is 14 amino acids. V lost 0 bases and J lost 6, with 10 bases in between. Germline CDR1 reads SGDLS; CDR2 reads YYNGEE.

The chain is built from TRBV2 and TRBJ2-1, with D maybe TRBD2 (5 bases). The CDR3 has 16 amino acids. CDR1 is SNHLY and CDR2 is FYNNEI in the germline V gene. V shed 6 bases and J shed 1 base, with 16 bases lying between them. The CDR3 region has the DNA TGTGCCAGCAGGGACCCCGGAGGTGGGTCCTACAATGAGCAGTTCTTC. Translating gives CASRDPGGGSYNEQFF.

This clone was seen a handful of times. The DNA is left out, because the CDR3 cannot be placed on it with certainty; the CDR3 is given as TCRdb lists it. CDR3 sequence: CASSWGDGAEIDTF. The chain combines TRBV13 with TRBJ1-2. Germline CDR1 is PRHDT and CDR2 is FYEKMQ (reference sequence). Including both end residues, the CDR3 is 14 amino acids long.

This clone has a single count. The chain has TRBV27 and TRBJ1-4; TRBD1 aligns across 8 bases. Germline V gene data show CDR1 as MNHEY and CDR2 as SMNVEV (reference sequence). V was clipped by 5 bases and J by 6 bases; unmatched bases: 20. The CDR3 spans 19 residues. Written as DNA, the CDR3 is TGTGCCAGCAGTCCCCATCGGCGGACAGGGTTTTTGGTGTATGAAAAACTGTTTTTT. Translation gives CASSPHRRTGFLVYEKLFF.

Only a few counts were recorded for this clone. The chain couples TRBV19 to TRBJ1-5; D may be TRBD1 (5 bases). Germline V gene data show CDR1 as LNHDA and CDR2 as SQIVND (reference sequence). V was clipped by 7 bases and J by 0 bases, with 7 bases between them. There are 13 residues in the CDR3. The CDR3 is CASMDTSNQPQHF. The CDR3, as DNA: TGTGCCAGTATGGACACTAGCAATCAGCCCCAGCATTTT.

The rearrangement uses TRBV5-4 and TRBJ2-7, with 8 bases matching TRBD1. This CDR3 contains 15 residues. From germline, CDR1 is SGHNT and CDR2 YYREEE (reference sequence). V trimming: 3 bases; J trimming: 0 bases; junction bases outside the gene matches: 5. The CDR3 DNA follows: TGTGCCAGCAGCTCAGGGGGCCCCCGCTCCTACGAGCAGTACTTC. Protein sequence: CASSSGGPRSYEQYF.

V is TRBV7-8 and J is TRBJ2-7; D perhaps matches TRBD1 (5 bases). In germline, CDR1 is SGHVS, CDR2 FQNEAQ. Trimming left V 1 base short and J 3 bases short, with 16 bases between. The CDR3 runs to 16 residues. Written as DNA, the CDR3 is TGTGCCAGCAGCTTAGGGGGCAACAGTTTTGGCTACGAGCAGTACTTC. Translated: CASSLGGNSFGYEQYF.

V usage is TRBV13 and J usage is TRBJ1-1; D uncertain. V lost 5 bases and J 2 bases, leaving 6 bases between the germline ends. The CDR3 contains 12 residues. The germline V gene has CDR1 PRHDT and CDR2 FYEKMQ (reference sequence). The CDR3, as DNA: TGTGCCAGCAGCCGGAGAAACACTGAAGCTTTCTTT. Translation: CASSRRNTEAFF.

The V gene is TRBV4-1, the J gene TRBJ2-7; D remains unclear. V was cut by 3 bases and J by 6 bases, with 6 bases left in between. The CDR3 totals 11 residues. CDR1 and CDR2 (germline): MGHRA, YSYEKL. The chain's CDR3 is CASSQGPEQYF. The DNA for the CDR3 is TGCGCCAGCAGCCAGGGCCCCGAGCAGTACTTC.

The gene calls are TRBV7-9 and TRBJ1-1, with a tentative D call TRBD1 (6 bases). The ends were cut back, 7 bases at V and 0 bases at J, with 15 bases in the middle. The germline V gene encodes CDR1 SEHNR and CDR2 FQNEAQ (reference sequence). This CDR3 is built from 15 residues. The CDR3 DNA reads as TGTGCCAGCATGGGACAAACAGTCATGAACACTGAAGCTTTCTTT. It codes for CASMGQTVMNTEAFF. Variable domain in full (rest from reference TRBV7-9 and TRBJ1-1): DTGVSQNPRHKITKRGQNVTFRCDPISEHNRLYWYRQTLGQGPEFLTYFQNEAQLEKSRLLSDRFSAERPKGSFSTLEIQRTEQGDSAMYLCASMGQTVMNTEAFFGQGTRLTVV.

CDR3 sequence: CATTTNTGELFF. CDR3 nucleotides: TGTGCCACCACAACGAACACCGGGGAGCTGTTTTTT. The rearrangement joins TRBV6-6 to TRBJ2-2; D unresolved. This CDR3 region has 12 residues. Trimming stripped 10 bases from V and 0 bases from J, with 6 bases between. Germline lookup yields CDR1 MNHNY and CDR2 SVGAGI (reference sequence).

This clone occurred once. The gene calls are TRBV2 and TRBJ2-3, with 12 bases that match TRBD2. The CDR3 contains 20 residues. Germline-derived CDR1 and CDR2 are SNHLY and FYNNEI. Germline trimming cut 6 bases from V and 2 bases from J; bases unmatched to any gene: 18. Here the CDR3 DNA reads TGTGCCAGCAGGTCGGCGATCCTAGCGGGGGGGCCTTTTGACACAGATACGCAGTATTTT. This translates into CASRSAILAGGPFDTDTQYF.

The chain links TRBV2 to TRBJ1-1, with 7 bases lining up with TRBD1. CDR1 is SNHLY, CDR2 FYNNEI, per germline. V was pared by 10 bases and J by 1 base, with 9 bases of the junction left unmatched. This CDR3 region has 14 residues. The chain's CDR3 is CATRTGLGNTEAFF. As DNA, the CDR3 is TGTGCCACCAGGACAGGCCTAGGGAACACTGAAGCTTTCTTT.

V and J are TRBV5-1 and TRBJ1-1; TRBD1 might be the D (5 bases). The CDR3 runs 17 residues. V was trimmed by 1 base and J by 0 bases, leaving 16 bases between them. The germline V gene has CDR1 SGHRS and CDR2 YFSETQ. The CDR3 protein is CASSLLTGAELNTEAFF. In DNA, the CDR3 is TGCGCCAGCAGCTTGTTAACTGGGGCGGAACTGAACACTGAAGCTTTCTTT.

V gene TRBV19 combines with J gene TRBJ2-1; 11 nucleotides align to TRBD2. The germline V gene has CDR1 LNHDA and CDR2 SQIVND (reference sequence). The CDR3 consists of 15 residues. V shed 5 bases, J shed 9 bases, and the junction held 9 bases outside the gene matches. In nucleotides, the CDR3 is TGTGCCAGTAGTCGTCTAGCGGGGGGCGTGAGTGAGCAGTTCTTC. Translated: CASSRLAGGVSEQFF.

The chain employs TRBV7-9 and TRBJ1-1; the D is unclear. The V end lost 1 base, the J end lost 7 bases, and 10 bases lay between the germline ends. The CDR3 totals 13 residues. Looked up from germline, CDR1 is SEHNR and CDR2 is FQNEAQ (reference sequence). CDR3 coding DNA: TGTGCCAGCAGCTTAGATTTAAGGAGTGAAGCTTTCTTT. It codes for CASSLDLRSEAFF.

The chain has TRBV29-1 and TRBJ1-1; 8 nucleotides match TRBD1. Germline V lookup: CDR1 SQVTM, CDR2 ANQGSEA. J gave up 1 base and V 6 bases, and 4 bases lay outside the gene matches. The CDR3 is 13 residues long. The CDR3 sequence is CSVNDRGNTEAFF. DNA for the CDR3: TGCAGCGTGAATGACAGGGGGAACACTGAAGCTTTCTTT.

The J gene is TRBJ1-2, the V gene TRBV11-2, with no clear D. The CDR3 extends over 13 amino acids. The germline CDR1 and CDR2 sequences are SGHAT and FQNNGV. Trimming shortened V by 3 bases and J by 3 bases, and 8 bases separated the two germline ends. The CDR3 DNA sequence: TGTGCCAGCAGCTTGGCAGGCTACTATGGCTACACCTTC. This gives the protein CASSLAGYYGYTF.

The chain carries TRBV2 and TRBJ2-7; 8 positions agree with TRBD1. The V gene's germline CDR1 is SNHLY and CDR2 FYNNEI. Unmatched junction bases numbered 8, after V lost 6 bases and J lost 4 bases. The CDR3 covers 14 residues. The CDR3 region is CASRTGEAGYEQYF. The DNA of the CDR3 is TGTGCCAGCAGGACAGGGGAGGCTGGGTACGAGCAGTACTTC.

V usage is TRBV14 and J usage is TRBJ2-7, with 9 positions matching TRBD1. CDR3 size: 13 residues. Germline V gives CDR1 SGHDN, CDR2 FVKESK. Trimming removed 8 bases from V and 2 bases from J; junction bases left unmatched: 4. The chain's CDR3 is CASSGTGTYEQYF. The DNA of the CDR3 is TGTGCCAGCTCCGGGACAGGGACCTACGAGCAGTACTTC.

This chain connects TRBV13 to TRBJ2-1, with 14 bases aligning to TRBD2. With 5 bases clipped from V and 7 bases from J, the junction kept 10 bases outside the gene matches. The CDR3 runs to 17 residues. Germline assignment: CDR1 PRHDT and CDR2 FYEKMQ (reference sequence). CDR3 nucleotide sequence: TGTGCCAGCAGCCCGCCGGGACTAGCGGGGGTGGTGAATGAGCAGTTCTTC. It translates to CASSPPGLAGVVNEQFF.

The J gene is TRBJ2-1, the V gene TRBV5-6, with 11 nucleotides matching TRBD2. This CDR3 is built from 15 residues. The trim removed 0 bases at V and 4 bases at J, leaving 0 bases unmatched. The germline gives CDR1 SGHDT, CDR2 YYEEEE. Here the CDR3 reads CASSLGLAGYNEQFF. The CDR3 nucleotides read TGTGCCAGCAGCTTGGGACTAGCGGGATACAATGAGCAGTTCTTC.

DNA for the CDR3: TGCGCCAGCAGGGATGAGACGAGTACAGGGGCCTATAATTCACCCCTCCACTTT. Its translation: CASRDETSTGAYNSPLHF. The V gene is TRBV5-1, the J gene TRBJ1-6, with 7 bases fitting TRBD1. The CDR3 contains 18 residues. V gave up 5 bases and J gave up 2 bases; unmatched junction bases: 13. The germline V gene encodes CDR1 SGHRS and CDR2 YFSETQ.

V gene TRBV13 combines with J gene TRBJ2-5; TRBD1 matches 7 bases. Trimming at V came to 2 bases and at J to 5 bases, leaving 5 bases not matched to a gene. Germline values: CDR1 PRHDT, CDR2 FYEKMQ (reference sequence). The CDR3 has 14 residues. The CDR3 DNA reads as TGTGCCAGCAGCTTAAGGGGGCCAGGGGAGACCCAGTACTTC. It is translated as CASSLRGPGETQYF.

V gene TRBV6-1 combines with J gene TRBJ1-6, with TRBD1 as a possible D gene (5 bases). The V end was cut by 6 bases, the J end by 3 bases, with 12 bases between. CDR1 and CDR2 from the germline V gene are MNHNS and SASEGT. CDR3 size: 15 residues. CDR3 sequence: CASSYRIDYNSPLHF. CDR3 coding DNA: TGTGCCAGCAGCTACAGGATTGACTATAATTCACCCCTCCACTTT.

The count of this clone is one. The chain recombines TRBV5-1 with TRBJ2-2, with D perhaps matching TRBD2 (6 bases). Germline V gene sequence: CDR1 SGHRS, CDR2 YFSETQ. V was shortened by 5 bases and J by 0 bases, with 11 bases between the two germline ends. This CDR3 has 15 amino acids. In DNA, the CDR3 is TGCGCCAGCAGTTGGGACTCGACGAACACCGGGGAGCTGTTTTTT. Translation gives CASSWDSTNTGELFF. Variable domain in full (rest from reference TRBV5-1 and TRBJ2-2): KAGVTQTPRYLIKTRGQQVTLSCSPISGHRSVSWYQQTPGQGLQFLFEYFSETQRNKGNFPGRFSGRQFSNSRSEMNVSTLELGDSALYLCASSWDSTNTGELFFGEGSRLTVL.

The chain has TRBV4-1 and TRBJ2-3, with TRBD2 matching over 9 bases. This CDR3 region has 17 residues. The J segment lost 4 bases and the V segment lost 5 bases, leaving 13 bases of the junction unmatched. Germline CDR1 MGHRA, CDR2 YSYEKL. In nucleotides, the CDR3 is TGCGCCAGCAGCTACGACGTTGGCGGGGGGGCGTCAGATACGCAGTATTTT. It encodes CASSYDVGGGASDTQYF.

This sequence joins TRBV7-2 and TRBJ2-3; the D gene is possibly TRBD1 (5 bases). The germline V gene encodes CDR1 SGHTA and CDR2 FQGNSA. V lost 3 bases and J lost 5, with 12 bases in between. The CDR3 extends over 14 amino acids. CDR3 in amino acids: CASSFPGSGDTQYF. CDR3 DNA sequence: TGTGCCAGCAGCTTTCCAGGGTCCGGAGATACGCAGTATTTT.